Listed below are T cell receptor beta chains from one sample, sequenced in a study of cytomegalovirus exposure and HLA in healthy donors. Only in-frame clones appear in the TCRdb table, and some are missing; sequencing was by immunoSEQ multiplex PCR. Counted here are approximately 97,000 clones, nearly 80% occurring once; the ten biggest clones make up over 4%. The sample was PBMCs. These TCRs come from a woman aged 40 to 49 in good health and CMV-seropositive. CDR3s include the opening cysteine and the closing phenylalanine or tryptophan. A D gene is named only where the DNA matches it firmly. Clone size is shown for a subset of rows, as once, few, many or a class of expanded clone.

cdr3_nt | cdr3_aa | v_call | clone_size | d_call | j_call
TGTGCCAGCAGCGTTCGACTAGCGCCGGATACGCAGTATTTT | CASSVRLAPDTQYF | TRBV9 | . | TRBD2 | TRBJ2-3
TGTGCCAGCAGTTTTACAGCGGGAGTCGAGCAGTACTTC | CASSFTAGVEQYF | TRBV6-5 | . | TRBD2 | TRBJ2-7
TGCGCCAGCAGCTTGGTAGTGGGAGCCAACTATGGCTACACCTTC | CASSLVVGANYGYTF | TRBV5-1 | . | . | TRBJ1-2
TGCGCCAGCAGCACGCCCTTAAGCGAGACCCAGTACTTC | CASSTPLSETQYF | TRBV5-1 | . | . | TRBJ2-5
TGTGCCAGCAGCTTATCCGGGAGTCTGCGCCCAGATGCCGGGGAGCTGTTTTTT | CASSLSGSLRPDAGELFF | TRBV7-9 | . | . | TRBJ2-2
TGTGCCTGGAGTGGGGGGCGAGAGACCCAGTACTTC | CAWSGGRETQYF | TRBV30 | . | . | TRBJ2-5
TGTGCCAGCAGTTTATTAACGGGAGTGACAGATACGCAGTATTTT | CASSLLTGVTDTQYF | TRBV28 | . | . | TRBJ2-3
TGTGCCAGCAGCCCGGGACTAGCGGGAGAATACGAGCAGTACTTC | CASSPGLAGEYEQYF | TRBV5-4 | . | TRBD2 | TRBJ2-7
TGTGCCAGCAGTGAATGGGGACAAGGCCTTTACGAGCAGTACTTC | CASSEWGQGLYEQYF | TRBV6-1 | . | . | TRBJ2-7
TGTGCCAGCAGTCCAGGACTAGCGGGTTACCAAGAGACCCAGTACTTC | CASSPGLAGYQETQYF | TRBV7-9 | . | TRBD2 | TRBJ2-5
TGCAGCGTTGAAGTCCTAGCGGGAGCGGAGGAGCAGTTCTTC | CSVEVLAGAEEQFF | TRBV29-1 | . | TRBD2 | TRBJ2-1
TGTGCCAGTAGTATAGAGGGGGGAGGATCGGCGCAGTATTTT | CASSIEGGGSAQYF | TRBV19 | once | . | TRBJ2-3
TGTGCCAGTAGTCCTGGACTAGCGGGAACCAGCTCCTACGAGCAGTACTTC | CASSPGLAGTSSYEQYF | TRBV19 | once | TRBD2 | TRBJ2-7
TGTGCCAGCAGCTTCGGGACTAGCGACCAAGAGACCCAGTACTTC | CASSFGTSDQETQYF | TRBV7-9 | . | TRBD2 | TRBJ2-5
TGCGCCAGCAGCTTTAGTATGAATGAGCAGTTCTTC | CASSFSMNEQFF | TRBV5-1 | . | . | TRBJ2-1
TGCGCCAGCAGGGGTTCAGGGGTCTCTGGAAACACCATATATTTT | CASRGSGVSGNTIYF | TRBV5-1 | . | . | TRBJ1-3
TGCAGCGTTGAGGCCCCAGTCCGGGAGGGGGGCTACACCTTC | CSVEAPVREGGYTF | TRBV29-1 | . | . | TRBJ1-2
TGCGCCACCCATCAACAGGGGGCGAACCAGCCCCAGCATTTT | CATHQQGANQPQHF | TRBV10-2 | . | TRBD1 | TRBJ1-5
TGTGCCAGCAGCTTTTCGGTGAACACTGAAGCTTTCTTT | CASSFSVNTEAFF | TRBV5-6 | few | . | TRBJ1-1
TGCAGCATCCCCCCGGGACAGGGGAACTATGGCTACACCTTC | CSIPPGQGNYGYTF | TRBV29-1 | . | TRBD1 | TRBJ1-2
TGCGCCAGCAGCCACACCGGGACTACGTACGAGCAGTACTTC | CASSHTGTTYEQYF | TRBV5-1 | . | TRBD2 | TRBJ2-7
TGTGCCAGCACCTCGACAGGGATGAACACTGAAGCTTTCTTT | CASTSTGMNTEAFF | TRBV28 | once | TRBD1 | TRBJ1-1
TGTGCCAGCAGGGGACAGGGGCCTAGCTCTGAAGCTTTCTTT | CASRGQGPSSEAFF | TRBV2 | . | TRBD1 | TRBJ1-1
TGTGCCAGCAGTGTACAGGGGCAAGAGACCCAGTACTTC | CASSVQGQETQYF | TRBV25-1 | . | TRBD1 | TRBJ2-5